One and the same sample provided the 29 T cell receptor beta chains below, sequenced in a study of OX40 agonist ivuxolimab in advanced cancers. Data came from immunoSEQ multiplex PCR; TCRdb stores just in-frame clones and leaves some out. This sample yields 85,000 to 100,000 clones, of which approximately 89% are seen a single time; roughly 4.5% belongs to the top ten. Sequences were derived from CD4+ or CD8+ T cells sorted from blood, sampled in a trial of the OX40 agonist ivuxolimab. The source of these receptors is an adult with an advanced solid tumor such as melanoma, head and neck, liver or kidney cancer.

The CDR3 sequence: CASSLEWGAYEQYV. The CDR3 coding sequence is TGTGCCAGCAGCCTCGAGTGGGGGGCCTACGAGCAGTACGTC. V gene TRBV7-2 combines with J gene TRBJ2-7; D possibly corresponds to TRBD2 (6 bases). Germline V gene data show CDR1 as SGHTA and CDR2 as FQGNSA. This CDR3 region has 14 residues. Trimming took off 5 bases at V and 2 bases at J, with 13 bases between the two ends.

This chain uses TRBV2 with TRBJ2-2, with 12 positions matching TRBD2. V lost 2 bases to trimming and J lost 8 bases; unmatched junction nucleotides: 6. Germline CDR1 reads SNHLY; CDR2 reads FYNNEI. This CDR3 contains 16 residues. The CDR3 bases are TGTGCCAGCAGTGAAAGGGGGACTAGCGGGCGTGGGGAGCTGTTTTTT. Encoded protein: CASSERGTSGRGELFF.

The chain couples TRBV6-5 to TRBJ2-1; 8 bases are shared with TRBD1. CDR1 is MNHEY, CDR2 SVGAGI, per germline. V trimming: 7 bases; J trimming: 7 bases; junction bases outside the gene matches: 9. This CDR3 is 14 amino acids long. Written as DNA, the CDR3 is TGTGCCAGCAACGCGGACAGGGTTTTGAATGAGCAGTTCTTC. This gives the protein CASNADRVLNEQFF.

This clone has just a few counts. The genes are TRBV15 and TRBJ2-7, with 8 bases aligning to TRBD2. This CDR3 is built from 13 residues. Trimming cost V 9 bases and J 2 bases; bases outside gene matches: 6. CDR1 and CDR2 (germline): LNHNV, YYDKDF (reference sequence). The CDR3 DNA reads TGTGCCACAGGACTAGCCCCCACCTACGAGCAGTACTTC. Translation: CATGLAPTYEQYF.

This sequence joins TRBV29-1 and TRBJ2-5, with D possibly matching TRBD1 (5 bases). CDR1 is SQVTM and CDR2 is ANQGSEA in the germline V gene. Trimming shortened V by 6 bases and J by 4 bases, and 12 bases separated the two germline ends. This CDR3 region has 12 residues. CDR3 protein: CSVSTVRETQYF. The CDR3 DNA follows: TGCAGCGTCTCGACAGTTCGAGAGACCCAGTACTTC.

The chain couples TRBV10-3 to TRBJ2-6; TRBD1 matches at 8 bases. Germline V gene data show CDR1 as ENHRY and CDR2 as SYGVKD. J gave up 4 bases and V 2 bases, and 7 bases lay outside the gene matches. CDR3 size: 17 residues. The CDR3 nucleotides are TGTGCCATCAGTGAGGCTCCAGGGGGCGCCGGGGCCAACGTCCTGACTTTC. This gives the protein CAISEAPGGAGANVLTF.

Concerning this clone itself: Other DNA sequences within the sample encode an identical CDR3. The V call is TRBV6-5, the J call TRBJ1-3; D is perhaps TRBD1 (5 bases). The V end lost 5 bases, the J end lost 2 bases, and 10 bases lay between the germline ends. The germline gives CDR1 MNHEY, CDR2 SVGAGI. The length of the CDR3 is 14 residues. The CDR3 sequence: CASSRQGAGNTIYF. CDR3 DNA sequence: TGTGCCAGCAGTCGTCAGGGAGCTGGAAACACCATATATTTT.

This chain links TRBV7-2 with TRBJ1-2; the D is unclear. This CDR3 contains 14 residues. With 0 bases removed from V and 8 bases from J, the gap between germline ends came to 13 bases. CDR1 and CDR2 (germline): SGHTA, FQGNSA. CDR3 sequence reads: CASSLAPRVRGYTF. In DNA form, the CDR3 reads TGTGCCAGCAGCTTAGCGCCGAGGGTTCGCGGCTACACCTTC.

This rearrangement joins TRBV7-3 to TRBJ2-2; 11 bases are a match to TRBD2. The CDR3 covers 18 residues. Losses at the gene ends were 0 bases for V and 5 bases for J; bases not matched to a gene: 8. Germline CDR1 SGHTA, CDR2 FQGTGA. The DNA of the CDR3 is TGTGCCAGCAGCTTAACGGGTAGCGGGAGGGGAGGAACCGGGGAGCTGTTTTTT. This sequence encodes CASSLTGSGRGGTGELFF.

Details on this clone: One end of the junction is discordant with germline, which a read error may explain. J is TRBJ1-4 and V is TRBV5-3; D remains ambiguous. TRBV5-3 is given ORF status, its function remaining uncertain. The CDR3 spans 14 residues. The CDR3 region is CASSLARANEKLFF. In DNA, the CDR3 is TGTGCCAGCAGCTTGGCCCGGGCTAATGAAAAACTGTTTTTT.

Regarding this clone: The same CDR3 also results from other DNA sequences found in this sample. The CDR3, as DNA: TGCGCCAGCAGCTTGGATCGAGGGGCGAACACTGAAGCTTTCTTT. This sequence encodes CASSLDRGANTEAFF. The chain employs TRBV5-1 and TRBJ1-1; D perhaps matches TRBD1 (5 bases). The CDR3 runs 15 residues. Trimming removed 0 bases at V and 1 base at J, with 10 bases between. Germline V lookup: CDR1 SGHRS, CDR2 YFSETQ.

The J gene is TRBJ2-7, the V gene TRBV7-2; D is ambiguous. Trimming took off 2 bases at V and 4 bases at J, with 15 bases between the two ends. CDR1 and CDR2 from the germline V gene are SGHTA and FQGNSA. The CDR3 loop spans 15 amino acids. The CDR3 is CASSLSAGFFYEQYV. For the CDR3, the DNA is TGTGCCAGCAGCTTAAGTGCCGGGTTTTTTTACGAGCAGTACGTC.

This clone was picked up a small number of times. The chain recombines TRBV11-3 with TRBJ2-1; 10 positions agree with TRBD2. Germline trimming cut 0 bases from V and 2 bases from J; bases unmatched to any gene: 1. CDR1 SGHNT and CDR2 YENEEA come from the germline V gene. This CDR3 contains 16 residues. CDR3 loop: CASSLESGRAYNEQFF. CDR3 in DNA: TGTGCCAGCAGCTTAGAAAGCGGGAGGGCCTACAATGAGCAGTTCTTC. The complete variable domain, with remaining parts taken from reference TRBV11-3 and TRBJ2-1, reads EAGVVQSPRYKIIEKKQPVAFWCNPISGHNTLYWYLQNLGQGPELLIRYENEEAVDDSQLPKDRFSAERLKGVDSTLKIQPAELGDSAVYLCASSLESGRAYNEQFFGPGTRLTVL.

The gene calls are TRBV5-1 and TRBJ2-2, with D perhaps matching TRBD2 (5 bases). The CDR3 is 17 amino acids. Germline V gives CDR1 SGHRS, CDR2 YFSETQ. Between the trimmed V and J ends, which lost 0 bases and 0 bases, there was a span of 12 bases. The CDR3 DNA follows: TGCGCCAGCAGCTTGGCCCCGGGGTTCGCGAACACCGGGGAGCTGTTTTTT. Translating it yields CASSLAPGFANTGELFF. Variable domain in full (rest from reference TRBV5-1 and TRBJ2-2): KAGVTQTPRYLIKTRGQQVTLSCSPISGHRSVSWYQQTPGQGLQFLFEYFSETQRNKGNFPGRFSGRQFSNSRSEMNVSTLELGDSALYLCASSLAPGFANTGELFFGEGSRLTVL.

This clone was detected only once. The chain links TRBV27 to TRBJ2-7, with 10 bases identical to TRBD2. The CDR3 covers 17 residues. CDR1 is MNHEY, CDR2 SMNVEV, per germline (reference sequence). With V trimmed by 6 bases and J by 4 bases, 15 bases remained unmatched. The CDR3 nucleotides read TGTGCCAGCAGCCGATTGGGGGCTAGCGGGAGTACTTACGAGCAGTACTTC. This gives the protein CASSRLGASGSTYEQYF.

The chain joins TRBV7-9 to TRBJ2-5, with 9 bases aligning to TRBD1. CDR1 SEHNR and CDR2 FQNEAQ come from the germline V gene (reference sequence). The V gene end was trimmed by 5 bases and the J gene end by 5 bases; junction bases not matched to a gene: 9. The CDR3 spans 15 residues. The CDR3 loop is CASSLNRGRGETQYF. CDR3 DNA sequence: TGTGCCAGCAGCCTTAACAGGGGGCGCGGGGAGACCCAGTACTTC.

CDR3: CASRTSRGELFF. In DNA, the CDR3 is TGTGCCAGCAGGACGAGTCGCGGGGAGCTGTTTTTT. The chain has TRBV2 and TRBJ2-2, with no clear D. Germline values: CDR1 SNHLY, CDR2 FYNNEI. Trimming shortened V by 6 bases and J by 7 bases, and 9 bases separated the two germline ends. The CDR3 is 12 amino acids.

CDR3 coding DNA: TGTGCCAGCAGCTTGGGTCCCGGGACAGACCAAGAGACCCAGTACTTC. It translates to CASSLGPGTDQETQYF. The V gene is TRBV5-8, the J gene TRBJ2-5; 7 bases fit TRBD1. The CDR3 is 16 amino acids. The trim removed 0 bases at V and 0 bases at J, leaving 5 bases unmatched. The V gene's germline CDR1 is SGHTS and CDR2 YDEGEE.

V and J are TRBV4-2 and TRBJ2-2; a possible D gene is TRBD1 (5 bases). Germline V lookup: CDR1 LGHNA, CDR2 YNFKEQ. This CDR3 region has 16 residues. V was clipped by 0 bases and J by 3 bases, with 11 bases between them. Here the CDR3 DNA reads TGTGCCAGCAGCCAAGAATGGCAGGGTTACACCGGGGAGCTGTTTTTT. Protein sequence: CASSQEWQGYTGELFF.

The chain has TRBV29-1 and TRBJ1-1; D is possibly TRBD1 (6 bases). CDR3 size: 13 residues. V lost 5 bases and J lost 3, with 13 bases in between. Germline CDR1 reads SQVTM; CDR2 reads ANQGSEA. The CDR3 bases are TGCAGCGTTACCACAGGGTCTGACACTGAAGCTTTCTTT. Its protein is CSVTTGSDTEAFF.

This clone was recorded a few times. This chain joins TRBV4-1 and TRBJ2-7; maybe TRBD2 (6 bases). The V gene lost 0 bases and the J gene lost 3 bases, with 18 bases spanning the gap. This CDR3 is built from 17 residues. From germline, CDR1 is MGHRA and CDR2 YSYEKL. CDR3 in DNA: TGCGCCAGCAGCCAAGATCGGGGGTCAGTCAGAGACTACGAGCAGTACTTC. Protein product: CASSQDRGSVRDYEQYF.

This chain joins TRBV30 and TRBJ2-4; TRBD2 agrees at 10 bases. Germline loops: CDR1 GTSNPN, CDR2 SVGIG (reference sequence). The CDR3 is 14 amino acids. Unmatched junction bases numbered 4, after V lost 5 bases and J lost 3 bases. The DNA for the CDR3 is TGTGCCTGGTCTAGCGGGAGTGACAAAAACATTCAGTACTTC. This sequence encodes CAWSSGSDKNIQYF.

This sequence joins TRBV7-3 and TRBJ1-5, with a tentative D call TRBD1 (5 bases). The CDR3 is 16 amino acids. Germline CDR1 and CDR2: SGHTA and FQGTGA. V was clipped by 2 bases and J by 0 bases, with 11 bases between them. CDR3 amino acids: CASSLELGASNQPQHF. CDR3 sequence (DNA): TGTGCCAGCAGCTTAGAGTTAGGGGCTAGCAATCAGCCCCAGCATTTT.

This clone was detected once. V usage is TRBV5-1 and J usage is TRBJ2-7; D is uncertain. CDR1 and CDR2 from the germline V gene are SGHRS and YFSETQ. V lost 4 bases and J 5 bases, leaving 16 bases between the germline ends. CDR3 length equals 14 residues. CDR3 protein: CASSHSSPSDEQYV. DNA for the CDR3: TGCGCCAGCAGCCACTCCAGTCCTTCCGACGAGCAGTACGTC.

This clone was seen just once. This chain connects TRBV19 to TRBJ2-1; D is unclear. The CDR3 consists of 15 residues. With 0 bases removed from V and 2 bases from J, the gap between germline ends came to 8 bases. Germline V gives CDR1 LNHDA, CDR2 SQIVND (reference sequence). The CDR3 bases are TGTGCCAGTAGTATAGAGCAGTTCCCCTACAATGAGCAGTTCTTC. Residues: CASSIEQFPYNEQFF.

V gene TRBV10-2 combines with J gene TRBJ1-5; 7 positions match TRBD1. Looked up from germline, CDR1 is WSHSY and CDR2 is SAAADI. The CDR3 is 14 residues long. J gave up 0 bases and V 6 bases, and 2 bases lay outside the gene matches. The DNA of the CDR3 is TGCGCCAGCAGCTGGGACAGTAGCAATCAGCCCCAGCATTTT. Translated, it gives CASSWDSSNQPQHF.

CDR3 sequence reads: CASSSGLRAGASYEQYF. CDR3 bases: TGTGCCAGCAGCTCAGGACTAAGAGCGGGAGCCTCCTACGAGCAGTACTTC. The rearrangement uses TRBV28 and TRBJ2-7, with 8 bases matching TRBD2. This CDR3 spans 17 amino acids. Per the germline V gene, CDR1 is MDHEN and CDR2 is SYDVKM. V shed 6 bases and J 0 bases; nucleotides not matched to a gene: 13.

The chain links TRBV19 to TRBJ2-2; 9 bases fit TRBD1. Trimming took 4 bases from V and 1 from J; bases not matched to a gene: 13. This CDR3 comprises 19 residues. The V gene's germline CDR1 is LNHDA and CDR2 SQIVND (reference sequence). CDR3 amino acids: CASSRTPGTGNQNTGELFF. CDR3 nucleotides: TGTGCCAGTAGTAGGACTCCCGGGACAGGGAATCAGAACACCGGGGAGCTGTTTTTT.

The chain combines TRBV6-6 with TRBJ1-5, with D uncertain. The CDR3 is made up of 14 amino acids. Trimming shortened V by 0 bases and J by 4 bases, and 7 bases separated the two germline ends. Germline V lookup: CDR1 MNHNY, CDR2 SVGAGI (reference sequence). The CDR3 nucleotides are TGTGCCAGCAGTTACTCGCCTGAAAATCAGCCCCAGCATTTT. Its protein product is CASSYSPENQPQHF.